This entry concerns a single T cell receptor beta chain. Antigen unknown. This specimen comes from a study of T cell repertoires in cytomegalovirus infection. Study summary: Signatures in public TCR beta sequences pointed to both CMV infection and matching HLA type. Overall study results and limits: HLA-C-restricted CMV clonotypes gave the most frequent clonotype in two of eight donors. Summed public TCR beta family frequency identified CMV carriers bearing the relevant HLA.

TCRdb fed the reads into MiXCR, producing one record per CDR3 protein. This sample has 510,000 or so distinct CDR3 sequences, with 26% found just once. Trimming removed 1 base from V and 1 base from J; junction bases left unmatched: 11. Germline-derived CDR1 and CDR2 are LGHNA and YNFKEQ. There are 18 residues in the CDR3. Sequenced sample: PBMCs. This clonotype originated in a human donor in good health (CMV status not recorded). Some clones in this sample may be carry-over from other donors' samples. This sequence joins TRBV4-2 and TRBJ1-1, with 8 bases matching TRBD1. CDR3 bases: TGTGCCAGCAGCCAAGTGATGTTGGCAGGGGGCCAGAACACTGAAGCTTTCTTT. Translation: CASSQVMLAGGQNTEAFF.